The rows below give T cell receptor beta chains drawn from one sample of a study of blood T cell repertoires in COVID-19. Using immunoSEQ multiplex PCR, the repertoire was profiled, and TCRdb retains in-frame clones only, with some absent. The sample has some 65,000 clones, 75% to 90% seen once; the top ten hold 15% to 20%. Sequencing used peripheral blood. The receptors derive from a man in his forties with COVID-19, enrolled during active disease. Each CDR3 is given with its conserved first and last residue. D genes are given only for firm matches. Clone size is not always given. Where it is, it says once, few, many or a class for expanded clones.

V gene: TRBV7-9; D gene: TRBD2; clone size: .; J gene: TRBJ2-3; CDR3 length: 17; CDR3 protein: CASSQGLAGVQTDTQYF; CDR3 DNA: TGTGCCAGCAGCCAAGGACTAGCGGGGGTCCAGACAGATACGCAGTATTTT
V gene: TRBV5-8; D gene: TRBD1; clone size: .; J gene: TRBJ2-1; CDR3 length: 17; CDR3 protein: CASSLGGDRYSYNEQFF; CDR3 DNA: TGTGCCAGCAGCTTGGGTGGGGACAGGTACTCCTACAATGAGCAGTTCTTC
V gene: TRBV27; D gene: TRBD1; clone size: .; J gene: TRBJ2-1; CDR3 length: 16; CDR3 protein: CASRPFPGTGGNEQFF; CDR3 DNA: TGTGCCAGCAGGCCATTTCCGGGGACAGGGGGCAATGAGCAGTTCTTC
V gene: TRBV4-1; D gene: .; clone size: .; J gene: TRBJ2-5; CDR3 length: 15; CDR3 protein: CASSQGPGAGETQYF; CDR3 DNA: TGCGCCAGCAGCCAAGGCCCAGGGGCTGGAGAGACCCAGTACTTC
V gene: TRBV30; D gene: TRBD1; clone size: .; J gene: TRBJ1-4; CDR3 length: 13; CDR3 protein: CAWSGQGGEKLFF; CDR3 DNA: TGTGCCTGGAGCGGACAGGGTGGTGAAAAACTGTTTTTT
V gene: TRBV5-1; D gene: TRBD1; clone size: .; J gene: TRBJ2-3; CDR3 length: 15; CDR3 protein: CASSPDRARTDTQYF; CDR3 DNA: TGCGCCAGCAGCCCTGACAGGGCTCGCACAGATACGCAGTATTTT
V gene: TRBV20-1; D gene: .; clone size: .; J gene: TRBJ2-3; CDR3 length: 11; CDR3 protein: CSAPNFHTQYF; CDR3 DNA: TGCAGTGCTCCGAACTTCCATACGCAGTATTTT
V gene: TRBV30; D gene: TRBD2; clone size: .; J gene: TRBJ2-1; CDR3 length: 13; CDR3 protein: CAWSLSGGDEQFF; CDR3 DNA: TGTGCCTGGAGTCTCTCGGGAGGCGATGAGCAGTTCTTC
V gene: TRBV27; D gene: TRBD1; clone size: once; J gene: TRBJ1-1; CDR3 length: 14; CDR3 protein: CASSHGQGDTEAFF; CDR3 DNA: TGTGCCAGCAGCCATGGGCAGGGGGACACTGAAGCTTTCTTT
V gene: TRBV20-1; D gene: .; clone size: .; J gene: TRBJ1-4; CDR3 length: 11; CDR3 protein: CSATGNEKLFF; CDR3 DNA: TGCAGTGCCACGGGAAACGAAAAACTGTTTTTT
V gene: TRBV10-3; D gene: .; clone size: .; J gene: TRBJ1-2; CDR3 length: 14; CDR3 protein: CAISVGQDIYGYTF; CDR3 DNA: TGTGCCATCAGTGTAGGACAAGATATCTATGGCTACACCTTC
V gene: TRBV6-5; D gene: TRBD1; clone size: .; J gene: TRBJ1-2; CDR3 length: 12; CDR3 protein: CASTRDSLGYTF; CDR3 DNA: TGTGCCAGCACCAGGGACAGCCTTGGCTACACCTTC
V gene: TRBV5-1; D gene: TRBD1; clone size: .; J gene: TRBJ2-7; CDR3 length: 13; CDR3 protein: CASSVGQDYEQYF; CDR3 DNA: TGCGCCAGCAGCGTCGGACAGGACTACGAGCAGTACTTC
V gene: TRBV7-8; D gene: .; clone size: .; J gene: TRBJ1-2; CDR3 length: 15; CDR3 protein: CASSLLQGGGYGYTF; CDR3 DNA: TGTGCCAGCAGCTTACTTCAGGGCGGTGGCTATGGCTACACCTTC
V gene: TRBV7-9; D gene: .; clone size: .; J gene: TRBJ1-4; CDR3 length: 17; CDR3 protein: CASSPRGASATNEKLFF; CDR3 DNA: TGTGCCAGCAGCCCCCGTGGAGCGAGTGCAACTAATGAAAAACTGTTTTTT
V gene: TRBV5-1; D gene: .; clone size: .; J gene: TRBJ1-1; CDR3 length: 12; CDR3 protein: CASSPPDRGAFF; CDR3 DNA: TGCGCCAGCAGCCCCCCAGACCGGGGGGCTTTCTTT
V gene: TRBV15; D gene: .; clone size: .; J gene: TRBJ2-7; CDR3 length: 14; CDR3 protein: CATSRESQGYEQYF; CDR3 DNA: TGTGCCACCAGCAGAGAATCACAGGGTTACGAGCAGTACTTC
V gene: TRBV30; D gene: TRBD2; clone size: .; J gene: TRBJ2-3; CDR3 length: 16; CDR3 protein: CAWSFKRGGNADTQYF; CDR3 DNA: TGTGCCTGGAGTTTTAAGCGGGGGGGCAACGCAGATACGCAGTATTTT
V gene: TRBV3-1/TRBV3-2; D gene: .; clone size: .; J gene: TRBJ1-2; CDR3 length: 15; CDR3 protein: CASSQAIGGNYGYTF; CDR3 DNA: TGTGCCAGCAGCCAAGCGATAGGGGGTAACTATGGCTACACCTTC
V gene: TRBV7-6; D gene: .; clone size: .; J gene: TRBJ1-3; CDR3 length: 15; CDR3 protein: CASSPWAPNGNTIYF; CDR3 DNA: TGTGCCAGCAGCCCCTGGGCCCCGAATGGAAACACCATATATTTT
V gene: TRBV4-1; D gene: .; clone size: once; J gene: TRBJ2-5; CDR3 length: 13; CDR3 protein: CASSLLFQETQYF; CDR3 DNA: TGCGCCAGCAGCTTGCTATTCCAAGAGACCCAGTACTTC
V gene: TRBV18; D gene: TRBD1; clone size: .; J gene: TRBJ2-7; CDR3 length: 14; CDR3 protein: CASSGGTGSYEQYF; CDR3 DNA: TGTGCCAGCTCAGGCGGGACAGGCTCCTACGAGCAGTACTTC
V gene: TRBV6-2/TRBV6-3; D gene: .; clone size: .; J gene: TRBJ2-1; CDR3 length: 15; CDR3 protein: CASSWGVSGYNEQFF; CDR3 DNA: TGTGCCAGCAGTTGGGGAGTCTCGGGCTACAATGAGCAGTTCTTC
V gene: TRBV27; D gene: TRBD1; clone size: once; J gene: TRBJ2-2; CDR3 length: 16; CDR3 protein: CASRPRTGWDTGELFF; CDR3 DNA: TGTGCCAGCAGGCCAAGGACAGGGTGGGACACCGGGGAGCTGTTTTTT
V gene: TRBV6-5; D gene: TRBD1; clone size: .; J gene: TRBJ2-7; CDR3 length: 15; CDR3 protein: CASSLDRGASYEQYF; CDR3 DNA: TGTGCCAGCAGCCTCGACAGGGGTGCCTCCTACGAGCAGTACTTC
V gene: TRBV18; D gene: TRBD1; clone size: .; J gene: TRBJ1-2; CDR3 length: 16; CDR3 protein: CASSPRRQGEAYGYTF; CDR3 DNA: TGTGCCAGCTCACCACGGCGGCAGGGGGAGGCCTATGGCTACACCTTC
V gene: TRBV6-4; D gene: TRBD2; clone size: .; J gene: TRBJ2-3; CDR3 length: 17; CDR3 protein: CASSDSGTSGGADTQYF; CDR3 DNA: TGTGCCAGCAGTGACTCAGGGACTAGCGGGGGGGCCGATACGCAGTATTTT
V gene: TRBV6-6; D gene: .; clone size: .; J gene: TRBJ1-2; CDR3 length: 15; CDR3 protein: CASSYREGPLNGYTF; CDR3 DNA: TGTGCCAGCAGTTACCGGGAGGGGCCGCTAAATGGCTACACCTTC
V gene: TRBV5-1; D gene: .; clone size: .; J gene: TRBJ2-7; CDR3 length: 14; CDR3 protein: CASSTTGRSYEQYF; CDR3 DNA: TGCGCCAGCAGCACGACAGGCCGCTCCTACGAGCAGTACTTC
V gene: TRBV28; D gene: TRBD1; clone size: .; J gene: TRBJ1-6; CDR3 length: 17; CDR3 protein: CASSPPGQGARNSPLHF; CDR3 DNA: TGTGCCAGCAGTCCCCCGGGACAGGGGGCTCGGAATTCACCCCTCCACTTT
V gene: TRBV29-1; D gene: .; clone size: few; J gene: TRBJ2-7; CDR3 length: 12; CDR3 protein: CSVEGLADEQYF; CDR3 DNA: TGCAGCGTTGAGGGTCTAGCAGATGAGCAGTACTTC
V gene: TRBV3-1/TRBV3-2; D gene: .; clone size: .; J gene: TRBJ2-5; CDR3 length: 13; CDR3 protein: CASSLRGKETQYF; CDR3 DNA: TGTGCCAGCAGCCTTCGGGGGAAAGAGACCCAGTACTTC
V gene: TRBV19; D gene: .; clone size: .; J gene: TRBJ2-7; CDR3 length: 15; CDR3 protein: CASSMGASADYEQYF; CDR3 DNA: TGTGCCAGTAGTATGGGCGCTAGCGCGGACTACGAGCAGTACTTC
V gene: TRBV6-5; D gene: TRBD1; clone size: .; J gene: TRBJ2-1; CDR3 length: 14; CDR3 protein: CASSRTGGSNEQFF; CDR3 DNA: TGTGCCAGCAGCCGGACAGGGGGGAGCAATGAGCAGTTCTTC
V gene: TRBV4-2; D gene: .; clone size: .; J gene: TRBJ2-1; CDR3 length: 14; CDR3 protein: CASSQSGPYNEQFF; CDR3 DNA: TGTGCCAGCAGCCAAAGTGGGCCCTACAATGAGCAGTTCTTC
V gene: TRBV10-1; D gene: .; clone size: .; J gene: TRBJ2-1; CDR3 length: 13; CDR3 protein: CASRKDSLDEQFF; CDR3 DNA: TGCGCCAGCAGGAAGGACAGTCTCGATGAGCAGTTCTTC